This T cell receptor (beta chain) emerged from a study of cytomegalovirus exposure and HLA in healthy donors. Overall study: Most donors, approximately 82% of 398 genotyped, fell in the Caucasian-associated ancestry cluster. General study findings and limits: Across donors, sequencing depth was assumed by presence/absence analyses to be roughly uniform. With high specificity and sensitivity, the classifier reportedly diagnosed cytomegalovirus status.

Of note for this clone: As yet, its antigen is unknown.

V lost 0 bases to trimming and J lost 3 bases, with 9 bases between them. Germline V gene sequence: CDR1 SGHTA, CDR2 FQGNSA. The CDR3 totals 14 residues. PCR involved 60 Vbeta and 13 Jbeta primers. Clones were sequenced by immunoSEQ multiplex PCR, and TCRdb holds only the in-frame ones, with some missing. This specimen shows 87,000 or so clones; the ten leading clones hold 15%. The TCR comes from a man in his fifties in good health and CMV-seropositive. The V gene is TRBV7-2, the J gene TRBJ2-7; no firm D call. Source material: PBMCs. Written as DNA, the CDR3 is TGTGCCAGCAGCTTAGCGCGGAACGGCTACGAGCAGTACTTC. Its translation: CASSLARNGYEQYF.